Sequencing of this T cell receptor beta chain was carried out in a study of cytomegalovirus exposure and HLA in healthy donors. Study conclusions and caveats: Among TCR beta chains, those listed as cytomegalovirus-associated numbered over 150.

From germline, CDR1 is SGHVS and CDR2 FNYEAQ. The V end was cut by 1 base, the J end by 4 bases, with 7 bases between. CDR3 size: 14 residues. Concerning this clone itself: Its antigen remains unknown.

Primers for the PCR totalled 60 Vbeta and 13 Jbeta. Sequencing was performed with immunoSEQ multiplex PCR; in TCRdb, only in-frame clones are kept and a portion is missing. The data hold approximately 190,000 clones, with around 70% observed a single time. The J gene is TRBJ2-2, the V gene TRBV7-6; possibly TRBD2 for D (5 bases). The sequence was obtained from a man aged 35 to 55 in good health and CMV-seropositive. Sequenced material: PBMCs. The CDR3 reads CASSLVGLTGELFF. The CDR3, as DNA: TGTGCCAGCAGCTTAGTAGGACTCACCGGGGAGCTGTTTTTT.